What follows are 18 T cell receptor beta chains derived from one specimen sequenced in a study of CD8 T cells in Susac syndrome. Random-hexamer reverse transcription was applied to about 0.5 to 1 ug RNA. TCRdb passed the immunoSEQ multiplex PCR reads through MiXCR, listing each CDR3 protein once. Of 170,000 or so distinct CDR3 sequences listed, 85% to 95% were seen once; the top ten hold approximately 0.09%. Input material: CD4+ T cells from PBMCs. These receptors were collected from a human donor with multiple sclerosis.

The chain employs TRBV5-4 and TRBJ2-7; perhaps TRBD1 as D (5 bases). The CDR3 is made up of 14 amino acids. The V gene lost 1 base and the J gene lost 2 bases, with 10 bases spanning the gap. The germline V gene has CDR1 SGHNT and CDR2 YYREEE (reference sequence). CDR3 amino acids: CASSLSTAAYEQYF. DNA for the CDR3: TGTGCCAGCAGCTTGTCGACAGCAGCCTACGAGCAGTACTTC.

This clonotype was seen once. The chain employs TRBV23-1 and TRBJ1-5, with 9 nucleotides matching TRBD1. TRBV23-1 is an ORF, with its function uncertain. J lost 7 bases, V lost 7 bases, and 14 bases had no gene match. The CDR3 consists of 16 residues. CDR3 sequence (DNA): TGCGCCAGCAAGGGACAGGGAAGATCGGGCAGCCAGCCCCAGCATTTT. Protein sequence: CASKGQGRSGSQPQHF.

The chain carries TRBV9 and TRBJ1-2, with D uncertain. V lost 4 bases to trimming and J lost 0 bases, with 13 bases between them. Germline CDR1 is SGDLS and CDR2 is YYNGEE. This CDR3 contains 15 residues. In DNA, the CDR3 is TGTGCCAGCAGCCCCCGTGGCAGCGCTAACTATGGCTACACCTTC. Translating it yields CASSPRGSANYGYTF.

The chain employs TRBV29-1 and TRBJ2-7, with D possibly matching TRBD2 (7 bases). The V end lost 2 bases, the J end lost 7 bases, and 15 bases lay between the germline ends. This CDR3 has 13 residues. Germline V gives CDR1 SQVTM, CDR2 ANQGSEA. DNA for the CDR3: TGCAGCGTTGAACGATTCGGGGGGCAAGAGCAGTACTTC. This encodes CSVERFGGQEQYF.

The CDR3 here is CASSEKGYGGYTF. The CDR3 DNA reads TGTGCCAGCAGTGAAAAGGGATATGGGGGCTACACCTTC. V gene TRBV2 combines with J gene TRBJ1-2, with unresolved D. Germline V gene data show CDR1 as SNHLY and CDR2 as FYNNEI. The V end was cut by 2 bases, the J end by 8 bases, with 12 bases between. The CDR3 extends over 13 amino acids.

The chain couples TRBV9 to TRBJ2-2, with 7 positions matching TRBD1. Germline trimming cut 4 bases from V and 4 bases from J; bases unmatched to any gene: 10. The germline V gene encodes CDR1 SGDLS and CDR2 YYNGEE. The CDR3 is made up of 16 amino acids. CDR3 region: CASSTRQGEGTGELFF. The DNA for the CDR3 is TGTGCCAGCAGCACTCGACAGGGTGAGGGCACCGGGGAGCTGTTTTTT.

The genes are TRBV28 and TRBJ1-1; 7 nucleotides match TRBD1. The CDR3 is made up of 16 amino acids. Germline V CDR1 and CDR2: MDHEN, SYDVKM. Trimming took 3 bases from V and 0 from J; bases not matched to a gene: 7. DNA of the CDR3: TGTGCCAGCAGTTTGGATCGGACAGGATTGAACACTGAAGCTTTCTTT. This gives the protein CASSLDRTGLNTEAFF.

DNA for the CDR3: TGCAGTGCTGGAATTACTAGCGGGAGCGGTTACGAGCAGTACTTC. It is translated as CSAGITSGSGYEQYF. The genes are TRBV20-1 and TRBJ2-7, with 11 bases matching TRBD2. Germline V gene sequence: CDR1 DFQATT, CDR2 SNEGSKA (reference sequence). This CDR3 spans 15 amino acids. V lost 5 bases, J lost 4 bases, and 10 bases stayed unmatched.

The chain has TRBV19 and TRBJ2-2, with D uncertain. V was pared by 5 bases and J by 1 base, with 5 bases between. This CDR3 is 13 amino acids long. Germline V lookup: CDR1 LNHDA, CDR2 SQIVND (reference sequence). This chain's CDR3 is CASSSENTGELFF. The CDR3 nucleotides are TGTGCCAGTAGTTCCGAGAACACCGGGGAGCTGTTTTTT. The whole variable domain, filled in from reference TRBV19 and TRBJ2-2, reads DGGITQSPKYLFRKEGQNVTLSCEQNLNHDAMYWYRQDPGQGLRLIYYSQIVNDFQKGDIAEGYSVSREKKESFPLTVTSAQKNPTAFYLCASSSENTGELFFGEGSRLTVL.

The chain links TRBV20-1 to TRBJ1-5; the match to TRBD1 covers 7 bases. In germline, CDR1 is DFQATT, CDR2 SNEGSKA (reference sequence). The CDR3 loop spans 16 amino acids. V gave up 4 bases and J gave up 3 bases; unmatched junction bases: 12. The CDR3 reads CSAMVGTARANQPQHF. The CDR3 bases are TGCAGTGCTATGGTGGGGACAGCACGGGCCAATCAGCCCCAGCATTTT.

This clonotype has a single count. CDR3 coding DNA: TGCAGTGCTAGGTACCAGGGAGGAAACACCATATATTTT. Encoded protein: CSARYQGGNTIYF. The chain couples TRBV20-1 to TRBJ1-3, with D possibly matching TRBD1 (5 bases). The CDR3 runs to 13 residues. CDR1 DFQATT and CDR2 SNEGSKA come from the germline V gene (reference sequence). V lost 3 bases to trimming and J lost 4 bases, with 10 bases between them.

The J gene is TRBJ1-2, the V gene TRBV25-1; D may be TRBD1 (6 bases). The V end was cut by 1 base, the J end by 4 bases, with 16 bases between. The CDR3 has 16 amino acids. CDR1 is MGHDK and CDR2 is SYGVNS in the germline V gene. The CDR3 nucleotides read TGTGCCAGCAGTGAATGGGGGCAGGGGTCTCGCTATGGCTACACCTTC. This translates into CASSEWGQGSRYGYTF.

This chain connects TRBV9 to TRBJ2-1; TRBD2 matches at 10 bases. V lost 4 bases to trimming and J lost 5 bases; unmatched junction nucleotides: 9. Germline loops: CDR1 SGDLS, CDR2 YYNGEE. There are 16 residues in the CDR3. Here the CDR3 reads CASSRSGRRTDNEQFF. CDR3 coding DNA: TGTGCCAGCAGCCGTAGCGGGAGGAGGACGGACAATGAGCAGTTCTTC.

The gene calls are TRBV2 and TRBJ2-5, with D possibly TRBD1 on 5 matching bases. Trimming removed 4 bases from V and 5 bases from J, with 8 bases in between. The CDR3 loop spans 12 amino acids. Germline loops: CDR1 SNHLY, CDR2 FYNNEI. The CDR3 DNA sequence: TGTGCCAGCAGTGCCAGGGTTGAGACCCAGTACTTC. Protein product: CASSARVETQYF.

The chain is built from TRBV29-1 and TRBJ1-1; possibly TRBD1 for D (6 bases). Germline CDR1 is SQVTM and CDR2 is ANQGSEA. This CDR3 is 14 amino acids long. Deletions cut 1 base from V and 4 bases from J, with 13 bases between. The CDR3 is CSVEAGRGGTEAFF. In DNA, the CDR3 is TGCAGCGTTGAAGCCGGCAGGGGAGGCACTGAAGCTTTCTTT.

This clonotype has only one observation. V gene TRBV5-4 combines with J gene TRBJ2-5; TRBD2 aligns across 9 bases. Looked up from germline, CDR1 is SGHNT and CDR2 is YYREEE (reference sequence). The CDR3 covers 13 residues. V shed 3 bases, J shed 4 bases, and the junction held 1 base outside the gene matches. The CDR3 region has the DNA TGTGCCAGCAGCTCAGCGGGAGGAGAGACCCAGTACTTC. This sequence encodes CASSSAGGETQYF.

The count of this clonotype is one. In DNA, the CDR3 is TGTGCCAGCAGCTCCCGTCGGGGGGCATCTTGGTACGAGCAGTACTTC. Protein product: CASSSRRGASWYEQYF. The chain couples TRBV11-2 to TRBJ2-7, with a weak D call TRBD2 (7 bases). Germline V gene lookup returns CDR1 SGHAT and CDR2 FQNNGV. V was cut by 4 bases and J by 4 bases, with 20 bases left in between. The CDR3 has 16 residues.

The gene calls are TRBV6-5 and TRBJ2-3, with D hard to call. The germline V and J ends were trimmed by 6 bases and 2 bases, with 6 bases remaining between them. The CDR3 is 12 amino acids. Germline V gene lookup returns CDR1 MNHEY and CDR2 SVGAGI. CDR3 sequence reads: CASRGTTDTQYF. CDR3 bases: TGTGCCAGCAGGGGTACCACAGATACGCAGTATTTT.